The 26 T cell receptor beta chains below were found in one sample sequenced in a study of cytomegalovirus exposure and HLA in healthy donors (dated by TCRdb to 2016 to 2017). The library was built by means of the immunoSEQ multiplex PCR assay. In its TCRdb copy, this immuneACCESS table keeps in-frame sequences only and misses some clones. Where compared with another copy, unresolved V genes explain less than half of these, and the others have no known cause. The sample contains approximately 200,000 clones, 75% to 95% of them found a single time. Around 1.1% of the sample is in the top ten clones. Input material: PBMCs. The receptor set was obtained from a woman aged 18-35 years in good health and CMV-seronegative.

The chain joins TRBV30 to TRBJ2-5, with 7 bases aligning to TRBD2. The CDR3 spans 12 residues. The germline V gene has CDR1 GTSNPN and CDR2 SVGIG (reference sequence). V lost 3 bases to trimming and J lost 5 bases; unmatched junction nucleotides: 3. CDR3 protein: CAWSGGWETQYF. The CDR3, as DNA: TGTGCCTGGAGCGGGGGGTGGGAGACCCAGTACTTC.

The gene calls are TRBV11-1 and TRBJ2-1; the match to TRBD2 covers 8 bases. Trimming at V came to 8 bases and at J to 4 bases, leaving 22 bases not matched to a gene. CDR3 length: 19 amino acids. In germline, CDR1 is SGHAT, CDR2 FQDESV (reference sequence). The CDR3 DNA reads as TGTGCCAGCGAGGGGGTGTTTTCCAGCGGGAGTGCGCGGTACAATGAGCAGTTCTTC. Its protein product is CASEGVFSSGSARYNEQFF. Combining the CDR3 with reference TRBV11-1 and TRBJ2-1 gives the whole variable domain EAEVAQSPRYKITEKSQAVAFWCDPISGHATLYWYRQILGQGPELLVQFQDESVVDDSQLPKDRFSAERLKGVDSTLKIQPAELGDSAMYLCASEGVFSSGSARYNEQFFGPGTRLTVL.

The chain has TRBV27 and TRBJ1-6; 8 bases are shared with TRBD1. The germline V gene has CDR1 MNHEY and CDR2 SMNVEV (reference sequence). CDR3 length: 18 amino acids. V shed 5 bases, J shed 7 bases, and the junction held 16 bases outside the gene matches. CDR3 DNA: TGTGCCAGCAGTCCCCAGTGGGCCAACAGGGGGGGAAATTCACCCCTCCACTTT. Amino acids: CASSPQWANRGGNSPLHF.

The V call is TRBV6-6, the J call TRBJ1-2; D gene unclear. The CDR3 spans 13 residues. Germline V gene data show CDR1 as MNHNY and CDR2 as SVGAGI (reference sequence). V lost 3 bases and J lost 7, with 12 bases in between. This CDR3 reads CASSYSPSGGYTF. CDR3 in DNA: TGTGCCAGCAGTTATAGCCCCAGCGGTGGCTACACCTTC.

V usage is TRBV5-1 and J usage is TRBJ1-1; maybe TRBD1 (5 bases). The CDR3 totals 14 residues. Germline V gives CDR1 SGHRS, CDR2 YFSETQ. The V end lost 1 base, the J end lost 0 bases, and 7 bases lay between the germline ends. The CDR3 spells CASSLIQVNTEAFF. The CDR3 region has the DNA TGCGCCAGCAGCTTGATACAGGTGAACACTGAAGCTTTCTTT.

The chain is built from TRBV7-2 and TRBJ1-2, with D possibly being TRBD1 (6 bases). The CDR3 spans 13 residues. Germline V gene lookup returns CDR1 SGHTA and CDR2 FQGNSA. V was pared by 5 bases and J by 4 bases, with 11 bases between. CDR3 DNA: TGTGCCAGCAGCCTAAAAGGGGGCTATGGCTACACCTTC. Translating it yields CASSLKGGYGYTF.

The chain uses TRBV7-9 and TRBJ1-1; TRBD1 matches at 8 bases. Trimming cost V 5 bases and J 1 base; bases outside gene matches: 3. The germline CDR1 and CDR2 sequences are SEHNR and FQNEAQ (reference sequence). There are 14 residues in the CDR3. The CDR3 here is CASSAGTGNTEAFF. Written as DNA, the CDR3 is TGTGCCAGCAGCGCAGGGACAGGGAACACTGAAGCTTTCTTT.

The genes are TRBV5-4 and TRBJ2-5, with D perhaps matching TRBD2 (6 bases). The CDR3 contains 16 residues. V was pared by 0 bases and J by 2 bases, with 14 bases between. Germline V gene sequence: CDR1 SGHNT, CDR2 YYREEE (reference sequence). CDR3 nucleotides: TGTGCCAGCAGCTTGGAAGGGAGGCACCGTCAAGAGACCCAGTACTTC. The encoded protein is CASSLEGRHRQETQYF.

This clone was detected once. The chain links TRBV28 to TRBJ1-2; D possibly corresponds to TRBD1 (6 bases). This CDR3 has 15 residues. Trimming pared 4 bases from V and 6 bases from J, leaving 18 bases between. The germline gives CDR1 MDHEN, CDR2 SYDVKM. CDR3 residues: CASSSDLTGWNGYTF. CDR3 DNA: TGTGCCAGCAGTTCCGACCTTACAGGGTGGAATGGCTACACCTTC.

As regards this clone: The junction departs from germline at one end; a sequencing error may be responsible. The CDR3 nucleotides read TGTGCCAGCAGTTTGACAGCGGGCTCCTTTTTTTTT. It specifies CASSLTAGSFFF. The V call is TRBV6-5, the J call TRBJ1-6; D might be TRBD1 (5 bases). The CDR3 contains 12 residues. Germline assignment: CDR1 MNHEY and CDR2 SVGAGI.

Here the CDR3 DNA reads TGTGCCAGCAGCCCCAGGACAGAATCAGAGTTCTTC. This gives the protein CASSPRTESEFF. This chain links TRBV7-8 with TRBJ2-1; possibly TRBD1 for D (6 bases). This CDR3 is 12 amino acids long. Germline V gene lookup returns CDR1 SGHVS and CDR2 FQNEAQ. The ends were cut back, 5 bases at V and 14 bases at J, with 16 bases in the middle. Variable domain in full (rest from reference TRBV7-8 and TRBJ2-1): GAGVSQSPRYKVAKRGQDVALRCDPISGHVSLFWYQQALGQGPEFLTYFQNEAQLDKSGLPSDRFFAERPEGSVSTLKIQRTQQEDSAVYLCASSPRTESEFFGPGTRLTVL.

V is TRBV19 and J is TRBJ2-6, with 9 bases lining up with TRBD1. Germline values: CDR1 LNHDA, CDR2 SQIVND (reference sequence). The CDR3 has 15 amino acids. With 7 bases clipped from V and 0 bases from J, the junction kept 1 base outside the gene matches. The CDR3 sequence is CASTDRGSGANVLTF. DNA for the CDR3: TGTGCCAGTACGGACAGGGGCTCTGGGGCCAACGTCCTGACTTTC.

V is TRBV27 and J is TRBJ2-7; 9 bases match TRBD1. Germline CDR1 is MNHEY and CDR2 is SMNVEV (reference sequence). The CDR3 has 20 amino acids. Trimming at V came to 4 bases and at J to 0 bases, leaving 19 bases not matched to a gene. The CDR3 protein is CASSSLSFPPRTGVSYEQYF. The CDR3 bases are TGTGCCAGCAGTTCCCTCTCTTTTCCCCCCCGGACAGGGGTCTCCTACGAGCAGTACTTC.

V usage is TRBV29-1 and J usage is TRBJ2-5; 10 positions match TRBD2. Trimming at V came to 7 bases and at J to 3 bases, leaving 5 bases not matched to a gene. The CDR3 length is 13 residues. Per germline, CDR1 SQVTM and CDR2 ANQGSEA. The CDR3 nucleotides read TGCAGCGGACGGACTAGCGGTAAAGAGACCCAGTACTTC. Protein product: CSGRTSGKETQYF.

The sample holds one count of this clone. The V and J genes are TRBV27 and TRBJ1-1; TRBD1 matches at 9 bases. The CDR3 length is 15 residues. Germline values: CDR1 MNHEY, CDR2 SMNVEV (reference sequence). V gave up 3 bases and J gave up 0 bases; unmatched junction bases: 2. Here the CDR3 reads CASSFGTGMNTEAFF. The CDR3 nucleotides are TGTGCCAGCAGTTTTGGGACAGGGATGAACACTGAAGCTTTCTTT.

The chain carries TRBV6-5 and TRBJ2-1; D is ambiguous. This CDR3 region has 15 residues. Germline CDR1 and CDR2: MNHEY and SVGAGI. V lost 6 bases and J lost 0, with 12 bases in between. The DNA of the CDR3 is TGTGCCAGCAGGTTGACTGTGAACTCCTACAATGAGCAGTTCTTC. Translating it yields CASRLTVNSYNEQFF.

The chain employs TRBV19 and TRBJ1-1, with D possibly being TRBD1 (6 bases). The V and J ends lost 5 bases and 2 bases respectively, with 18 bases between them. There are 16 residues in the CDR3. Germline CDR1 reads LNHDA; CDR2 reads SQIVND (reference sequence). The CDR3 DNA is TGTGCCAGTAGTCCACATATTGACAGGATTAACACTGAAGCTTTCTTT. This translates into CASSPHIDRINTEAFF.

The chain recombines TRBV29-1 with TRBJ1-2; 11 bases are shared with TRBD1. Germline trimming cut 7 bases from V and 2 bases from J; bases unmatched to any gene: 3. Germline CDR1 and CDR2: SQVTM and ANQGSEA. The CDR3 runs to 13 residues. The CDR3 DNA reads TGCAGCGCTGGACAGGGGGCGAACTATGGCTACACCTTC. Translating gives CSAGQGANYGYTF.

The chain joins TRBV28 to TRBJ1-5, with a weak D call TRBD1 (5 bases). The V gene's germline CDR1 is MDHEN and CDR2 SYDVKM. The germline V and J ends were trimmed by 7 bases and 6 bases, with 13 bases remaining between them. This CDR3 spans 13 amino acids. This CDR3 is CASTLPGVQPQHF. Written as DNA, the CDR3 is TGTGCCAGCACCCTGCCGGGGGTTCAGCCCCAGCATTTT.

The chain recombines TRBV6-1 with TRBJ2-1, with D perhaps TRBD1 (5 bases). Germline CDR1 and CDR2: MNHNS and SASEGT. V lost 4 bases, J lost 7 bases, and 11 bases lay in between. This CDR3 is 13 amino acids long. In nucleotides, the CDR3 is TGTGCCAGCAGTGTCTCAGGGCTTAATGAGCAGTTCTTC. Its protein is CASSVSGLNEQFF.

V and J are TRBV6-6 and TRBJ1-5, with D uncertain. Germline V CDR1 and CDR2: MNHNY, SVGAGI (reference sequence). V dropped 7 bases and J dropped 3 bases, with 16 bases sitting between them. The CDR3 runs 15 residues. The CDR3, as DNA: TGTGCCAGCATGAGGGCACTCCATTCCAATCAGCCCCAGCATTTT. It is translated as CASMRALHSNQPQHF.

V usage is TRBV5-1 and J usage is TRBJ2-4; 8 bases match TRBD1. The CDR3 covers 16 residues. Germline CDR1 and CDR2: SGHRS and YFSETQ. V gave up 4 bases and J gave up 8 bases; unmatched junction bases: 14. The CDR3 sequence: CASSAQPGGRLDIQYF. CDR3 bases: TGCGCCAGCAGCGCTCAACCAGGGGGCCGGCTGGACATTCAGTACTTC.

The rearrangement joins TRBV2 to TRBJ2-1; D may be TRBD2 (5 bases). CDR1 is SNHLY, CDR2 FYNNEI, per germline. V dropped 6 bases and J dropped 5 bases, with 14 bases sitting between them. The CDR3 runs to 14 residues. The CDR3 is CASRGNGDNNEQFF. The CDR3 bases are TGTGCCAGCAGGGGTAACGGGGATAACAATGAGCAGTTCTTC.

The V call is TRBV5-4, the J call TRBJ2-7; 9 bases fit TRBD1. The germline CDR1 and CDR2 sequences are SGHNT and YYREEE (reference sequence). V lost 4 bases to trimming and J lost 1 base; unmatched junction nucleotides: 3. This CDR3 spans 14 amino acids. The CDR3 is CASSPQGASYEQYF. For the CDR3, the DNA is TGTGCCAGCAGCCCACAGGGGGCATCCTACGAGCAGTACTTC.

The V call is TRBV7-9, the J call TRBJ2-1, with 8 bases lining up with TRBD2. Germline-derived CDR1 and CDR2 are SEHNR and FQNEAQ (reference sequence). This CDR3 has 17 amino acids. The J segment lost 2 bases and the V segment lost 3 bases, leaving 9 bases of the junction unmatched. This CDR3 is CASSLRLAGRAYNEQFF. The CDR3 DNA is TGTGCCAGCAGCTTGAGGCTAGCGGGTCGGGCCTACAATGAGCAGTTCTTC.

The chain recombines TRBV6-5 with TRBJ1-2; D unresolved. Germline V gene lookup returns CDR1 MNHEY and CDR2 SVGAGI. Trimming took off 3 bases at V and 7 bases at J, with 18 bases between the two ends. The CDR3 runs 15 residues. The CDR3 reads CASSYRLGGELGYTF. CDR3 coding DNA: TGTGCCAGCAGTTATAGGCTCGGCGGGGAACTTGGCTACACCTTC.